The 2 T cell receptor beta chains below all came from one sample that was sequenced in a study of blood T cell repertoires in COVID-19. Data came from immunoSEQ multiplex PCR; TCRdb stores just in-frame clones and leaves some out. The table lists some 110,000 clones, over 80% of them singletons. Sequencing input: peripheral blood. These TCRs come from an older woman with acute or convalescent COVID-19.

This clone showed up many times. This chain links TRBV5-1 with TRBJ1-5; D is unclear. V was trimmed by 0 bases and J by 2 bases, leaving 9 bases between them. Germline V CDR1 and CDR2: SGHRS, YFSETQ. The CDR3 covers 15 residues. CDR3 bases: TGCGCCAGCAGCTTGGCGGGTGGTGGCAATCAGCCCCAGCATTTT. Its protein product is CASSLAGGGNQPQHF.

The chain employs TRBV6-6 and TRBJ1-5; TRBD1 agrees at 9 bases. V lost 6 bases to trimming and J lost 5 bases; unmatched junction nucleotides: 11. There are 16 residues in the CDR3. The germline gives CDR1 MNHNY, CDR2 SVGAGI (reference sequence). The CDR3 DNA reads TGTGCCAGCAGCCTCCGGACAGGGGTAGTGGATCAGCCCCAGCATTTT. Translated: CASSLRTGVVDQPQHF.